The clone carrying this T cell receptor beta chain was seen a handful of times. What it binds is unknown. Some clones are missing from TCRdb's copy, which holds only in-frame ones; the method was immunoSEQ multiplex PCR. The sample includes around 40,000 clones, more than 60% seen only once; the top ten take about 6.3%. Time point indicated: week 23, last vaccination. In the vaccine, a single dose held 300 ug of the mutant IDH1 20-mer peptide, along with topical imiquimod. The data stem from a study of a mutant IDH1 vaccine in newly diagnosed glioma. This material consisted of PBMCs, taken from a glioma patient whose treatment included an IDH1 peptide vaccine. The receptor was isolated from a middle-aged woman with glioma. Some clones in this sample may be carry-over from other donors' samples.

As DNA, the CDR3 is TGTGCCATCGCCAGGTTGAGCTCTGGAAACACCATATATTTT. This translates into CAIARLSSGNTIYF. The chain joins TRBV10-3 to TRBJ1-3; D uncertain. Trimming took off 8 bases at V and 0 bases at J, with 11 bases between the two ends. This CDR3 comprises 14 residues. CDR1 and CDR2 from the germline V gene are ENHRY and SYGVKD.